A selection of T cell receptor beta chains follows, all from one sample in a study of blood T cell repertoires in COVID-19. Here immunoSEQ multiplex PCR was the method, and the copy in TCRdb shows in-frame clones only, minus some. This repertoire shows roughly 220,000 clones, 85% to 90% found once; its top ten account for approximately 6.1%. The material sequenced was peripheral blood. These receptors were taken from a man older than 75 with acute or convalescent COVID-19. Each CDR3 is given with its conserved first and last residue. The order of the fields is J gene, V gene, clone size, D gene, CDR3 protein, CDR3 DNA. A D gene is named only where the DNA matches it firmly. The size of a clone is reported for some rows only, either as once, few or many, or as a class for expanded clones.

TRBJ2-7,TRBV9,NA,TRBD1,CASSAADRAEQYF,TGTGCCAGCAGCGCCGCGGACAGGGCCGAGCAGTACTTC
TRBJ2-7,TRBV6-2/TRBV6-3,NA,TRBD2,CASSLAGYEQYF,TGTGCCAGCAGTCTAGCGGGTTACGAGCAGTACTTC
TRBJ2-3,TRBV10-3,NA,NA,CAISESWTPKADTQYF,TGTGCCATCAGTGAGTCGTGGACTCCGAAAGCAGATACGCAGTATTTT
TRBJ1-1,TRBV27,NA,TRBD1,CASSLIRTGGFTEAFF,TGTGCCAGCAGTTTAATTAGGACAGGGGGCTTTACTGAAGCTTTCTTT
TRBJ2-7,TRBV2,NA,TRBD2,CASTGLGSEQYF,TGTGCCAGCACCGGACTAGGATCCGAGCAGTACTTC
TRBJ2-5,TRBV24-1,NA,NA,CATSDFISEYQETQYF,TGTGCCACCAGTGATTTTATTAGTGAGTACCAAGAGACCCAGTACTTC
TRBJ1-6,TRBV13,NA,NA,CASSLGRANSPLHF,TGTGCCAGCAGCTTAGGCAGGGCCAATTCACCCCTCCACTTT
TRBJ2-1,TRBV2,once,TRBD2,CASSAATTSGRNEQFF,TGTGCCAGCAGTGCGGCGACGACTAGCGGGAGGAATGAGCAGTTCTTC
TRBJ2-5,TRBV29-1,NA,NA,CSGPWRNEETQYF,TGCAGCGGGCCGTGGAGAAATGAAGAGACCCAGTACTTC
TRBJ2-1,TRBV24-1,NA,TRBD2,CATSDPTGGTKQFF,TGTGCCACCAGTGATCCCACAGGTGGGACTAAGCAGTTCTTC
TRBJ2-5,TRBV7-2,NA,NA,CASSLAYQETQYF,TGTGCCAGCAGCTTAGCTTATCAAGAGACCCAGTACTTC
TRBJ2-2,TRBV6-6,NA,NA,CASSYSRRGNTGELFF,TGTGCCAGCAGTTACTCTCGGCGGGGGAACACCGGGGAGCTGTTTTTT
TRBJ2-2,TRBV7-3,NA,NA,CASSLTSTGLNTGELFF,TGTGCCAGCAGCTTAACGTCCACAGGGCTGAACACCGGGGAGCTGTTTTTT
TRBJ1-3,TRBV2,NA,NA,CASTGDSGNTIYF,TGTGCCAGCACCGGGGACTCTGGAAACACCATATATTTT
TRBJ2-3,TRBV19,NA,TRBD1,CASRLTGVSTDTQYF,TGTGCCAGTAGGCTGACAGGGGTGAGCACAGATACGCAGTATTTT
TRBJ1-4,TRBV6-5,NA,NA,CASKAKGLGNEKLFF,TGTGCCAGCAAGGCGAAGGGGTTAGGTAATGAAAAACTGTTTTTT
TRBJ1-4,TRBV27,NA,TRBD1,CASSLSDRFNEKLFF,TGTGCCAGCAGTTTATCGGACAGGTTTAATGAAAAACTGTTTTTT
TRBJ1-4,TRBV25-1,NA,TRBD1,CASSRQGVANEKLFF,TGTGCCAGCAGTCGGCAGGGGGTTGCTAATGAAAAACTGTTTTTT
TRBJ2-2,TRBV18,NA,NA,CASSLATTGELFF,TGTGCCAGCTCACTAGCCACCACCGGGGAGCTGTTTTTT
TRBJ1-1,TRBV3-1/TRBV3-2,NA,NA,CASGGQLNTEAFF,TGTGCCAGCGGCGGACAGTTGAACACTGAAGCTTTCTTT
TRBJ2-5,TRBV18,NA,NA,CASSPPLQGETQYF,TGTGCCAGCTCACCACCTTTACAGGGCGAGACCCAGTACTTC
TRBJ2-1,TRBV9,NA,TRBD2,CASSVVTSGRYEQFF,TGTGCCAGCAGCGTAGTCACTAGCGGGAGGTATGAGCAGTTCTTC
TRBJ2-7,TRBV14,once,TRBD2,CASSQELAGDEQYF,TGTGCCAGCAGCCAAGAACTAGCGGGAGACGAGCAGTACTTC
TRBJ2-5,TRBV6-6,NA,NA,CASRQQGTGETQYF,TGTGCCAGCAGGCAACAGGGCACGGGGGAGACCCAGTACTTC
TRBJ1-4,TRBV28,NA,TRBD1,CASSAGTGKNEKLFF,TGTGCCAGCAGTGCCGGGACAGGGAAGAACGAAAAACTGTTTTTT
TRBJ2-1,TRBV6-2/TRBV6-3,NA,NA,CASSPEVSSYNEQFF,TGTGCCAGCAGTCCCGAGGTGAGCTCCTACAATGAGCAGTTCTTC
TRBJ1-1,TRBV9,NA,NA,CASSSQGQGKAFF,TGTGCCAGCAGCTCCCAAGGTCAGGGAAAAGCTTTCTTT
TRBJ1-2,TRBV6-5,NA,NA,CASSYSTAANYGYTF,TGTGCCAGCAGTTACTCAACGGCGGCCAACTATGGCTACACCTTC
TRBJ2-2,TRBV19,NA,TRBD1,CASSHRRDRGRAGELFF,TGTGCCAGTAGTCACCGGCGGGACAGGGGACGTGCCGGGGAGCTGTTTTTT
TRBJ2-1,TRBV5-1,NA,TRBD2,CASSPTPGLAENEQFF,TGCGCCAGCAGCCCCACGCCGGGACTAGCGGAGAATGAGCAGTTCTTC
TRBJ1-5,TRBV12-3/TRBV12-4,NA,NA,CASSRPGQPQHF,TGTGCCAGCTCACGTCCGGGTCAGCCCCAGCATTTT
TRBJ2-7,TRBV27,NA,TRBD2,CASSLSLAGEQYF,TGTGCCAGCAGTTTATCACTAGCGGGAGAGCAGTACTTC
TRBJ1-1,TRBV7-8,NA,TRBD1,CASSRGQGGDTEAFF,TGTGCCAGCAGCAGGGGACAGGGGGGGGACACTGAAGCTTTCTTT
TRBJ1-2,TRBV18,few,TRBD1,CASSPTGDGYTF,TGTGCCAGCTCACCAACAGGGGATGGCTACACCTTC
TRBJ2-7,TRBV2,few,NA,CASSDRVGSYEQYF,TGTGCCAGCAGTGACAGGGTTGGCTCCTACGAGCAGTACTTC
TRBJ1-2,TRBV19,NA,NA,CASSRQAPGYTF,TGTGCCAGCAGCCGACAGGCCCCTGGGTACACCTTC
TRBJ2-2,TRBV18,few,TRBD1,CASSPEGQGSTGELFF,TGTGCCAGCTCACCGGAGGGACAGGGTTCCACCGGGGAGCTGTTTTTT
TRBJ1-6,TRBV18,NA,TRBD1,CASSGRTGVSTLHF,TGTGCCAGCTCAGGCCGGACAGGGGTTTCAACCCTCCACTTT
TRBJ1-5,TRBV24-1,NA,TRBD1,CATSDAGQVSNQPQHF,TGTGCCACCAGTGATGCTGGACAGGTGTCCAATCAGCCCCAGCATTTT
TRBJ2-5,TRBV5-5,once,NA,CASSAAGAETQYF,TGTGCCAGCAGCGCGGCGGGGGCGGAGACCCAGTACTTC
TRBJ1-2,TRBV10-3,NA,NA,CAINGGTYGYTF,TGTGCCATCAACGGGGGTACCTATGGCTACACCTTC
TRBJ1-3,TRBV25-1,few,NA,CASTTEPSGNTIYF,TGTGCCAGCACGACAGAGCCTTCTGGAAACACCATATATTTT
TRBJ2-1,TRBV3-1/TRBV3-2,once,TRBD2,CASSQGSSGVYNEQFF,TGTGCCAGCAGCCAAGGTAGTAGCGGGGTCTACAATGAGCAGTTCTTC
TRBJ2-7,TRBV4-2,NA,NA,CASSQSGSYEQYF,TGTGCCAGCAGCCAGAGCGGCTCCTACGAGCAGTACTTC
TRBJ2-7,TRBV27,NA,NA,CASSLHRGSYEQYF,TGTGCCAGCAGTTTACACCGGGGCTCCTACGAGCAGTACTTC
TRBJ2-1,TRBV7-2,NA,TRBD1,CASSLEGTVPNEQFF,TGTGCCAGCAGCTTAGAAGGGACAGTGCCCAATGAGCAGTTCTTC
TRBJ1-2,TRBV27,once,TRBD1,CASGHTGGVYGYTF,TGTGCCAGCGGCCATACAGGGGGCGTGTATGGCTACACCTTC
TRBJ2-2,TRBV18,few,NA,CASSGYRDNTGELFF,TGTGCCAGCTCAGGTTACAGGGATAACACCGGGGAGCTGTTTTTT
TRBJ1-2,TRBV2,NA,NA,CASSDPAGSSYGYTF,TGTGCCAGCAGTGATCCCGCAGGTTCTTCCTATGGCTACACCTTC
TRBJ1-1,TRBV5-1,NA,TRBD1,CASAGTGGVYTEAFF,TGCGCCAGCGCCGGGACAGGGGGCGTTTACACTGAAGCTTTCTTT
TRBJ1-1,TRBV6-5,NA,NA,CASSYSGRALTEAFF,TGTGCCAGCAGTTACTCGGGCAGGGCATTGACTGAAGCTTTCTTT
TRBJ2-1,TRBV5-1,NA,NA,CASSTGTGTYNEQFF,TGCGCCAGCAGCACCGGGACTGGGACCTACAATGAGCAGTTCTTC
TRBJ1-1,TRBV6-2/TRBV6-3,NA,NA,CASSAYTYLNTEAFF,TGTGCCAGCAGTGCCTATACTTACCTGAACACTGAAGCTTTCTTT
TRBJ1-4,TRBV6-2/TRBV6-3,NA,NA,CASSFSSTRPGTNEKLFF,TGTGCCAGCAGTTTCTCGTCGACACGCCCGGGGACTAATGAAAAACTGTTTTTT
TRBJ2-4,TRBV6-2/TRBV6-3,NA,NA,CASSYGPGGGNIQYF,TGTGCCAGCAGTTACGGTCCAGGGGGAGGAAACATTCAGTACTTC
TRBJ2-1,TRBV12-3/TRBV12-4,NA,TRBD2,CASSLGAGSEQFF,TGTGCCAGCAGTTTAGGAGCGGGGAGTGAGCAGTTCTTC
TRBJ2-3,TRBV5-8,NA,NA,CASSPMGGARSTDTQYF,TGTGCCAGCAGCCCTATGGGGGGGGCGCGAAGCACAGATACGCAGTATTTT